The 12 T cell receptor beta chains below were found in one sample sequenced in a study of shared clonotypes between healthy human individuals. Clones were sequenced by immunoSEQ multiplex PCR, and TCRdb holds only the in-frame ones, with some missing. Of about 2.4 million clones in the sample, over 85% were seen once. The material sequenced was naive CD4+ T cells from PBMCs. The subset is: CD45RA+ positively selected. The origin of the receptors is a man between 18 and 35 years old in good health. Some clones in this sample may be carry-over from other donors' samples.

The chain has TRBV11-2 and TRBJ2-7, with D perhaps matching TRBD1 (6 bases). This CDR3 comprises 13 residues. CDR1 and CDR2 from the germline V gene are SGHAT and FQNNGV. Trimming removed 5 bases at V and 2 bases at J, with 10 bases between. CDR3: CASSRGTTYEQYF. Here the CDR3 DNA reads TGTGCCAGCAGCCGAGGGACAACCTACGAGCAGTACTTC.

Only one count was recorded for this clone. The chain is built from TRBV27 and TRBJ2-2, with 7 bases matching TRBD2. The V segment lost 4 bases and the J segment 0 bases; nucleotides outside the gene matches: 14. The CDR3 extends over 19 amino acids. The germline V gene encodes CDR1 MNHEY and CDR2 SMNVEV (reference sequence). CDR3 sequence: CASSSPGLSGRSNTGELFF. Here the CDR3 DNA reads TGTGCCAGCAGTTCCCCGGGACTATCAGGGAGGTCGAACACCGGGGAGCTGTTTTTT.

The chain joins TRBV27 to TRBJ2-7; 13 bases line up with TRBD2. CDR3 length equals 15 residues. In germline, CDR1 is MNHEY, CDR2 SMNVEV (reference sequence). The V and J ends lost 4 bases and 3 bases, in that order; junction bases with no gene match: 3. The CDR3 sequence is CASSSGTSGIYEQYF. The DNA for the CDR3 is TGTGCCAGCAGTTCCGGGACTAGCGGGATCTACGAGCAGTACTTC.

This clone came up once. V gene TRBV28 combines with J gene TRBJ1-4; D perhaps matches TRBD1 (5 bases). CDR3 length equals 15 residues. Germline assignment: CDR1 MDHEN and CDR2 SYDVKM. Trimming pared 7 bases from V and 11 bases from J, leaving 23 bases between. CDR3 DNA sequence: TGTGCCAGCATCCCCGGGAGCCCGGCGGGGGAGAAACTGTTTTTT. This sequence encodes CASIPGSPAGEKLFF.

The DNA for the CDR3 is TGTGCCAGTGGAGGACGAGCGGGAGGGCTCGGCGAGCAGTACTTC. Protein: CASGGRAGGLGEQYF. The chain is built from TRBV7-8 and TRBJ2-7; 10 nucleotides line up with TRBD2. From germline, CDR1 is SGHVS and CDR2 FQNEAQ. CDR3 length: 15 residues. V was clipped by 9 bases and J by 6 bases; unmatched bases: 14.

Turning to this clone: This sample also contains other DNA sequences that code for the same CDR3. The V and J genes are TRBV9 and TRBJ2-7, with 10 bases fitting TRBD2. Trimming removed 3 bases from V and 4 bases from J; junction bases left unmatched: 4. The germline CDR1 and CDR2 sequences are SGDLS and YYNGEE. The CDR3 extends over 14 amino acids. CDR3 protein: CASSATSGTYEQYF. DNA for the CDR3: TGTGCCAGCAGCGCAACTAGCGGGACGTACGAGCAGTACTTC.

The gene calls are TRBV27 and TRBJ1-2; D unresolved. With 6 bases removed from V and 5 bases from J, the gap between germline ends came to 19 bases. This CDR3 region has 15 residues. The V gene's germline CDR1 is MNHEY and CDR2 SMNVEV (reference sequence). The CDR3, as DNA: TGTGCCAGCAGACGCCTCCCCCACACCAGATATGGCTACACCTTC. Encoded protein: CASRRLPHTRYGYTF.

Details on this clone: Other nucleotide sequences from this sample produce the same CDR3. The CDR3: CASSRDGLQETQYF. The CDR3 nucleotides read TGCGCCAGCAGCCGGGACGGACTCCAAGAGACCCAGTACTTC. This sequence joins TRBV5-1 and TRBJ2-5; perhaps D is TRBD1 or TRBD2 (5 bases each). V was shortened by 4 bases and J by 1 base, with 11 bases between the two germline ends. The V gene's germline CDR1 is SGHRS and CDR2 YFSETQ. This CDR3 contains 14 residues. The variable domain in full, with the rest retrieved from reference TRBV5-1 and TRBJ2-5, is KAGVTQTPRYLIKTRGQQVTLSCSPISGHRSVSWYQQTPGQGLQFLFEYFSETQRNKGNFPGRFSGRQFSNSRSEMNVSTLELGDSALYLCASSRDGLQETQYFGPGTRLLVL.

The CDR3 loop reads CASSQSTATNEKLFF. The CDR3, as DNA: TGCGCCAGCAGCCAGTCCACAGCAACTAATGAAAAACTGTTTTTT. V and J are TRBV4-1 and TRBJ1-4; D remains ambiguous. V was cut by 3 bases and J by 0 bases, with 8 bases left in between. The CDR3 covers 15 residues. The germline CDR1 and CDR2 sequences are MGHRA and YSYEKL.

CDR3 nucleotides: TGTGCCAGCAGTATCCCCCGGGGTGGCAATCAGCCCCAGCATTTT. It translates to CASSIPRGGNQPQHF. The chain has TRBV28 and TRBJ1-5; no clear D. Trimming removed 5 bases from V and 2 bases from J, with 13 bases in between. The CDR3 spans 15 residues. Per the germline V gene, CDR1 is MDHEN and CDR2 is SYDVKM.

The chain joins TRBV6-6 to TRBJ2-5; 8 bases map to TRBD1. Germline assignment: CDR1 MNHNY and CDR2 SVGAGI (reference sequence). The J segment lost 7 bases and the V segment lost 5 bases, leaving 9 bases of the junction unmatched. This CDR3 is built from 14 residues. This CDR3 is CASSQDRARGTQYF. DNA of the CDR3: TGTGCCAGCAGTCAGGACAGGGCACGGGGGACCCAGTACTTC.

The DNA of the CDR3 is TGTGCCAGCAGTTTAAGACAGCTCACTGAAGCTTTCTTT. Residues: CASSLRQLTEAFF. The chain has TRBV28 and TRBJ1-1; perhaps TRBD1 as D (5 bases). Germline values: CDR1 MDHEN, CDR2 SYDVKM. The CDR3 runs 13 residues. V lost 2 bases and J lost 4, with 8 bases in between.